Below, 25 T cell receptor beta chains from the same sample are listed, as sequenced in a study of T-cell reconstitution after alpha-beta-depleted transplantation in children. Unique molecular identifiers were incorporated when the TCRbeta library was constructed. TCRdb called the PCR reads again in MiXCR, with one record for every CDR3 protein. The sample contains 250,000 to 300,000 distinct CDR3 sequences, about a tenth of which appear only once. The material was PBMCs, obtained before TCRalphabeta/CD19-depleted stem cell transplant. The receptors come from a boy younger than two with acute myeloid leukemia, due to receive a stem cell transplant.

There are many counts of this clonotype. The chain links TRBV7-9 to TRBJ2-1; 7 bases line up with TRBD1. CDR1 and CDR2 (germline): SEHNR, FQNEAQ (reference sequence). The J segment lost 4 bases and the V segment lost 3 bases, leaving 12 bases of the junction unmatched. The CDR3 length is 17 residues. The CDR3 sequence is CASSLASGTEVYNEQFF. The DNA for the CDR3 is TGTGCCAGCAGCTTGGCGTCCGGGACAGAGGTGTACAATGAGCAGTTCTTC.

Points on this clonotype: A junction boundary mismatches the germline segment, possibly from a read error. This CDR3 reads CARSWDGYTDTQYF. The CDR3 bases are TGTGCCAGGAGTTGGGACGGATACACAGATACGCAGTATTTT. This chain connects TRBV28 to TRBJ2-3; D possibly matches TRBD1 or TRBD2 (5 bases each). This CDR3 is 14 amino acids long. The V gene's germline CDR1 is MDHEN and CDR2 SYDVKM.

This clonotype appeared many times. The gene calls are TRBV19 and TRBJ2-7, with D maybe TRBD2 (6 bases). The V end lost 5 bases, the J end lost 5 bases, and 16 bases lay between the germline ends. The CDR3 length is 14 residues. Germline CDR1 is LNHDA and CDR2 is SQIVND (reference sequence). CDR3 region: CASSSPGERNEQYF. CDR3 nucleotide sequence: TGTGCCAGTAGTTCCCCGGGGGAGAGGAACGAGCAGTACTTC.

This clonotype was seen at least ten times. The chain links TRBV3-1 to TRBJ1-5, with TRBD1 matching 8 bases. The CDR3 runs 14 residues. The V segment lost 2 bases and the J segment 6 bases; nucleotides outside the gene matches: 3. Germline V gene data show CDR1 as LGHDT and CDR2 as YNNKEL (reference sequence). This chain's CDR3 is CASSQNRGSQPQHF. The CDR3 bases are TGTGCCAGCAGCCAAAACAGGGGGAGTCAGCCCCAGCATTTT.

The rearrangement links TRBV24-1 to TRBJ2-7; D gene unclear. This CDR3 spans 13 amino acids. Trimming removed 5 bases from V and 2 bases from J, with 9 bases in between. Germline lookup yields CDR1 KGHDR and CDR2 SFDVKD. The CDR3, as DNA: TGTGCCACCAGTGGCGGCCTCACCTACGAGCAGTACTTC. This codes for CATSGGLTYEQYF.

This clonotype has only a few counts. The CDR3 region has the DNA TGTGCCACCAGCAGCTCCGGGACAGGGAAAGGCTATGGCTACACCTTC. This translates into CATSSSGTGKGYGYTF. The chain employs TRBV15 and TRBJ1-2, with 9 bases fitting TRBD1. This CDR3 has 16 amino acids. V gave up 3 bases and J gave up 4 bases; unmatched junction bases: 9. CDR1 is LNHNV, CDR2 YYDKDF, per germline (reference sequence).

This clonotype has a count of ten or more. The rearrangement uses TRBV28 and TRBJ2-1; D is ambiguous. With 4 bases removed from V and 9 bases from J, the gap between germline ends came to 13 bases. This CDR3 region has 13 residues. Germline values: CDR1 MDHEN, CDR2 SYDVKM. CDR3 in amino acids: CASSSALRAEQFF. CDR3 in DNA: TGTGCCAGCAGTTCAGCCTTACGGGCTGAGCAGTTCTTC.

Turning to this clonotype: The junction departs from the called germline gene at one end, perhaps through a read error. This sequence joins TRBV5-1 and TRBJ2-7, with 7 bases matching TRBD1. This CDR3 has 13 amino acids. In germline, CDR1 is SGHRS, CDR2 YFSETQ. The CDR3 region has the DNA TGCGCCAGCAGCCGGGACAGCTCCTACGGGCAGTACTTC. Translating gives CASSRDSSYGQYF.

This clonotype came up many times. The chain carries TRBV28 and TRBJ1-4; D might be TRBD1 (6 bases). With 6 bases removed from V and 7 bases from J, the gap between germline ends came to 24 bases. This CDR3 contains 17 residues. From germline, CDR1 is MDHEN and CDR2 SYDVKM. CDR3: CASSPLGGQGRREKLFF. DNA of the CDR3: TGTGCCAGCAGCCCATTAGGGGGGCAGGGAAGACGTGAAAAACTGTTTTTT.

This chain links TRBV6-1 with TRBJ1-6; 7 nucleotides line up with TRBD1. Unmatched junction bases numbered 4, after V lost 7 bases and J lost 7 bases. Germline V gene sequence: CDR1 MNHNS, CDR2 SASEGT. CDR3 size: 13 residues. This chain's CDR3 is CASTGTANSPLHF. CDR3 nucleotide sequence: TGTGCCAGCACCGGGACAGCCAATTCACCCCTCCACTTT.

This clonotype has just a few counts. The chain carries TRBV11-2 and TRBJ2-5; D may be TRBD1 (7 bases). CDR1 SGHAT and CDR2 FQNNGV come from the germline V gene. Trimming cost V 4 bases and J 12 bases, with 27 bases left between them. This CDR3 comprises 16 residues. CDR3 residues: CASSSYRGPDYKSKYF. The CDR3 DNA follows: TGTGCCAGCAGCTCCTACAGGGGCCCGGACTATAAGTCAAAGTACTTC.

This clonotype has ten or more counts. The rearrangement links TRBV7-6 to TRBJ2-1; 8 positions agree with TRBD2. With 1 base clipped from V and 5 bases from J, the junction kept 7 bases outside the gene matches. Germline CDR1 is SGHVS and CDR2 is FNYEAQ. The CDR3 runs 16 residues. CDR3 region: CASSLVGSGGDNEQFF. In nucleotides, the CDR3 is TGTGCCAGCAGCTTAGTAGGCAGCGGGGGAGACAATGAGCAGTTCTTC.

This rearrangement joins TRBV7-9 to TRBJ2-7, with 8 bases identical to TRBD2. The V segment lost 6 bases and the J segment 0 bases; nucleotides outside the gene matches: 7. The V gene's germline CDR1 is SEHNR and CDR2 FQNEAQ (reference sequence). The CDR3 is made up of 15 amino acids. The DNA for the CDR3 is TGTGCCAGCAGTATAAGCGGGGGAAGCTCCTACGAGCAGTACTTC. Its protein is CASSISGGSSYEQYF.

V gene TRBV12-3 or TRBV12-4 combines with J gene TRBJ1-2; 8 positions match TRBD1. The ends lost 4 bases at V and 2 bases at J; junction bases unmatched: 9. This CDR3 is built from 16 residues. As DNA, the CDR3 is TGTGCCAGCAGTTCTACCGGACAGGGAACCAACTATGGCTACACCTTC. As protein: CASSSTGQGTNYGYTF.

On this clonotype: This may stem from a read error, because a much larger clone lies one nucleotide away. The gene calls are TRBV5-1 and TRBJ2-3, with D possibly being TRBD1 or TRBD2 (5 bases each). Per germline, CDR1 SGHRS and CDR2 YFSETQ. V lost 4 bases, J lost 4 bases, and 16 bases lay in between. The CDR3 extends over 15 amino acids. The DNA for the CDR3 is TGCGCCAGCAGCCCCCGGGGCGGGTGGGCAGATACGCAGTATTTT. Translating it yields CASSPRGGWADTQYF.

This clonotype was detected ten times or more. The V gene is TRBV29-1, the J gene TRBJ2-2; 8 bases align to TRBD2. With V trimmed by 5 bases and J by 10 bases, 15 bases remained unmatched. The CDR3 has 15 residues. CDR1 is SQVTM and CDR2 is ANQGSEA in the germline V gene. This CDR3 reads CSVYQTGGVGEELFF. CDR3 sequence (DNA): TGCAGCGTTTATCAGACGGGAGGGGTCGGAGAGGAGCTGTTTTTT.

This clonotype turned up a few times. The V call is TRBV25-1, the J call TRBJ2-7, with D unclear. Trimming took 2 bases from V and 2 from J, leaving 10 bases between them. Looked up from germline, CDR1 is MGHDK and CDR2 is SYGVNS. There are 14 residues in the CDR3. The CDR3 sequence is CASSETQAPYEQYF. Here the CDR3 DNA reads TGTGCCAGCAGTGAAACCCAGGCCCCCTACGAGCAGTACTTC.

Ten or more counts support this clonotype. J is TRBJ2-7 and V is TRBV28; unclear D gene. V lost 2 bases and J 3 bases, leaving 11 bases between the germline ends. The CDR3 is 14 residues long. Germline CDR1 is MDHEN and CDR2 is SYDVKM. The CDR3 sequence: CASSLPPSGYEQYF. CDR3 bases: TGTGCCAGCAGTTTACCGCCCTCGGGCTACGAGCAGTACTTC.

Many counts were recorded for this clonotype. This CDR3 is CASTPDRSYGYTF. The CDR3 DNA reads TGTGCCAGCACCCCCGACAGATCCTATGGCTACACCTTC. The rearrangement links TRBV6-6 to TRBJ1-2, with D maybe TRBD1 (5 bases). There are 13 residues in the CDR3. The V end was cut by 7 bases, the J end by 4 bases, with 13 bases between. Germline CDR1 and CDR2: MNHNY and SVGAGI (reference sequence).

This clonotype was detected many times. This chain joins TRBV6-5 and TRBJ2-7, with 11 bases that match TRBD2. CDR3 size: 17 residues. Trimming removed 6 bases from V and 3 bases from J; junction bases left unmatched: 13. Germline V gene lookup returns CDR1 MNHEY and CDR2 SVGAGI. In DNA, the CDR3 is TGTGCCAGCAGCCTGAGGGCGCTAGCGGGAGGTAGCTACGAGCAGTACTTC. Amino acids: CASSLRALAGGSYEQYF.

This clonotype occurred many times. The J gene is TRBJ2-1, the V gene TRBV6-2 or TRBV6-3; D is unresolved. In germline, CDR1 is MNHEY, CDR2 SVGEGT. Trimming shortened V by 5 bases and J by 1 base, and 9 bases separated the two germline ends. This CDR3 has 14 amino acids. The CDR3 region has the DNA TGTGCCAGCAGTCCAGGATATTCCTACAATGAGCAGTTCTTC. This codes for CASSPGYSYNEQFF.

The table lists this clonotype with a few counts. The chain couples TRBV20-1 to TRBJ2-7; 10 nucleotides match TRBD1. V lost 6 bases to trimming and J lost 9 bases; unmatched junction nucleotides: 8. CDR1 DFQATT and CDR2 SNEGSKA come from the germline V gene (reference sequence). The CDR3 covers 12 residues. CDR3 amino acids: CSARTGGEGQYF. As DNA, the CDR3 is TGCAGTGCCCGGACAGGGGGAGAGGGGCAGTACTTC.

The table lists this clonotype with many counts. The CDR3 coding sequence is TGTGCCAGCAGCCTCCAAGGACAGGGATGGGAGCAGTACTTC. This sequence encodes CASSLQGQGWEQYF. This chain joins TRBV7-9 and TRBJ2-7; 8 bases are shared with TRBD1. This CDR3 is 14 amino acids long. With V trimmed by 5 bases and J by 7 bases, 10 bases remained unmatched. CDR1 is SEHNR and CDR2 is FQNEAQ in the germline V gene (reference sequence).

The chain employs TRBV20-1 and TRBJ2-2; D is ambiguous. Looked up from germline, CDR1 is DFQATT and CDR2 is SNEGSKA (reference sequence). Trimming left V 7 bases short and J 5 bases short, with 8 bases between. This CDR3 comprises 11 residues. CDR3 amino acids: CSVPRTGELFF. The CDR3 nucleotides are TGCAGTGTTCCGCGAACCGGGGAGCTGTTTTTT.

This clonotype appeared many times. This chain links TRBV9 with TRBJ2-7; D is possibly TRBD2 (5 bases). This CDR3 comprises 16 residues. V was trimmed by 0 bases and J by 2 bases, leaving 15 bases between them. Germline-derived CDR1 and CDR2 are SGDLS and YYNGEE. DNA for the CDR3: TGTGCCAGCAGCGTAGAGGCGAGGGAACGTCCCTACGAGCAGTACTTC. It translates to CASSVEARERPYEQYF.